The clone carrying this TCR beta chain appeared a few times. The target antigen is unknown. These data belong to a study of blood T cells in healthy people across ages. Findings of the study overall: Donors of long life had a larger count of naive CD4+ cells and greater diversity than aged donors. Observed TCR beta diversity showed a strong correlation with the percentage of naive T cells as measured by flow cytometry.

In germline, CDR1 is SGHTS, CDR2 YDEGEE. The CDR3 consists of 15 residues. Germline trimming cut 4 bases from V and 4 bases from J; bases unmatched to any gene: 6. Each sample gave at least 7 million isolated PBMCs. Total RNA was extracted at no less than 5.5 micrograms per sample. A J-beta primer mix and a sample-barcoded 5' primer were used in a second PCR of about 7 to 12 cycles. TCRdb independently ran MiXCR on the 5' RACE reads; one entry per CDR3 protein. The sample yields about 500,000 distinct CDR3 sequences, less than 25% seen once. The data also belong to a second study, concerning T cells of mothers and their children.

The chain joins TRBV5-8 to TRBJ1-5, with 9 bases that match TRBD1. Sequenced sample: blood. The TCR comes from a boy aged 5-17 years in good health. Here the CDR3 DNA reads TGTGCCAGCAGCACAACCGGGACAGGGAATCAGCCCCAGCATTTT. It yields the protein CASSTTGTGNQPQHF. Full variable domain (rest looked up from reference TRBV5-8 and TRBJ1-5): EAGVTQSPTHLIKTRGQQATLRCSPISGHTSVYWYQQALGLGLQFLLWYDEGEERNRGNFPPRFSGRQFPNYSSELNVNALELEDSALYLCASSTTGTGNQPQHFGDGTRLSIL.